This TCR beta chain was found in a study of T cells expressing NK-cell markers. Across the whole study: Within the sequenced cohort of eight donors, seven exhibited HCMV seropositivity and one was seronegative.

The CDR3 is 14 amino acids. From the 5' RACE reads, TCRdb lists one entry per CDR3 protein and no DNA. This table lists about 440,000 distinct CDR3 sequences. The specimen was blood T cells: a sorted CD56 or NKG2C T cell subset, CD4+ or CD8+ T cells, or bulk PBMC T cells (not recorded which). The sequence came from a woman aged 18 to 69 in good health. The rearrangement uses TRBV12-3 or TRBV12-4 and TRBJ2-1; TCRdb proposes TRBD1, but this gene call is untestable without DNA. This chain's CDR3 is CATAPALIYNEQFF.